This is a list of T cell receptor beta chains from one sample in a study of cytotoxic CD8 clonotypes in ibrutinib-treated CLL. Profiled with immunoSEQ multiplex PCR; TCRdb holds only in-frame clones, not every one. This table holds about 130,000 clones, 80% to 90% found once. Sequencing was performed on PBMCs, taken after 24 months of ibrutinib treatment. These receptors came from a human donor with chronic lymphocytic leukemia. Both conserved end residues are part of each CDR3. Fields, in order: clone size, V gene, D gene, J gene, CDR3 DNA, CDR3 protein. A D gene is named only where the DNA matches it firmly. Size tells how often a clone was seen (once, few, many) or the class of an expanded clone, and some rows leave it out.

abundance: NA
v_gene: TRBV5-1
d_gene: TRBD2
j_gene: TRBJ2-3
CDR3nt: TGCGCCAGCAGCTTGAGGACTAGCTCGCCAGATACGCAGTATTTT
CDR3aa: CASSLRTSSPDTQYF

abundance: NA
v_gene: TRBV7-2
d_gene: TRBD1
j_gene: TRBJ1-5
CDR3nt: TGTGCCAGCAGCTTAGGCTCCGGGGGACAGAATCAGCCCCAGCATTTT
CDR3aa: CASSLGSGGQNQPQHF

abundance: NA
v_gene: TRBV5-6
d_gene: TRBD1
j_gene: TRBJ2-2
CDR3nt: TGTGCCAGCAGCTTTTACTCGGGACAGGGGGCGCCCACCGGGGAGCTGTTTTTT
CDR3aa: CASSFYSGQGAPTGELFF

abundance: once
v_gene: TRBV7-9
d_gene: NA
j_gene: TRBJ2-1
CDR3nt: TGTGCCAGCAGCCCCGTCGGAGGGGTGAATGAGCAGTTCTTC
CDR3aa: CASSPVGGVNEQFF

abundance: NA
v_gene: TRBV28
d_gene: NA
j_gene: TRBJ2-1
CDR3nt: TGTGCCAGCATCACTGAGGGGAGATTCGGGGAGCAGTTCTTC
CDR3aa: CASITEGRFGEQFF

abundance: few
v_gene: TRBV9
d_gene: NA
j_gene: TRBJ2-6
CDR3nt: TGTGCCAGCAGAAGGTACACAGGATTCTCTGGGGCCAACGTCCTGACTTTC
CDR3aa: CASRRYTGFSGANVLTF

abundance: NA
v_gene: TRBV4-2
d_gene: TRBD2
j_gene: TRBJ2-5
CDR3nt: TGTGCCAGCAGCCAAGAGTTAGCGGGGGCCAGGGTAGAGACCCAGTACTTC
CDR3aa: CASSQELAGARVETQYF

abundance: NA
v_gene: TRBV28
d_gene: NA
j_gene: TRBJ2-1
CDR3nt: TGTGCCAGCGCCCGGGGGTCCAATGAGCAGTTCTTC
CDR3aa: CASARGSNEQFF

abundance: NA
v_gene: TRBV20-1
d_gene: NA
j_gene: TRBJ2-7
CDR3nt: TGCAGTGCTAGAGATGATTACGAGCAGTACTTC
CDR3aa: CSARDDYEQYF

abundance: NA
v_gene: TRBV27
d_gene: NA
j_gene: TRBJ1-1
CDR3nt: TGTGCCAGCAGTCCGGGGGGAGTCACTGAAGCTTTCTTT
CDR3aa: CASSPGGVTEAFF

abundance: NA
v_gene: TRBV5-1
d_gene: TRBD1
j_gene: TRBJ2-2
CDR3nt: TGCGCCAGCAGCGCCACTCCCGGGACAGGGGCCACCGGGGAGCTGTTTTTT
CDR3aa: CASSATPGTGATGELFF

abundance: NA
v_gene: TRBV5-6
d_gene: TRBD1
j_gene: TRBJ1-2
CDR3nt: TGTGCCAGCAGCGCAGGGGGTTCCTTAGGTGGCTATGGCTACACCTTC
CDR3aa: CASSAGGSLGGYGYTF

abundance: NA
v_gene: TRBV27
d_gene: NA
j_gene: TRBJ2-3
CDR3nt: TGTGCCAGCAGTTTGAAAGGCACAGATACGCAGTATTTT
CDR3aa: CASSLKGTDTQYF

abundance: NA
v_gene: TRBV7-2
d_gene: NA
j_gene: TRBJ1-5
CDR3nt: TGTGCCAGCAGCTTAGACGGCACGGCGGGTGCGCCCCAGCATTTT
CDR3aa: CASSLDGTAGAPQHF

abundance: NA
v_gene: TRBV6-1
d_gene: TRBD1
j_gene: TRBJ1-5
CDR3nt: TGTGCCAGCAGTGCTGGGACAGAGGTTGGGCCCCAGCATTTT
CDR3aa: CASSAGTEVGPQHF

abundance: NA
v_gene: TRBV10-2
d_gene: TRBD1
j_gene: TRBJ1-2
CDR3nt: TGCGCCAGCAGTGAAGCCGGGACAGGGGTAGGCTACACCTTC
CDR3aa: CASSEAGTGVGYTF

abundance: NA
v_gene: TRBV5-6
d_gene: TRBD1
j_gene: TRBJ2-1
CDR3nt: TGTGCCAGCAGCTTGGGGGACAGGGTATTCTATGAGCAGTTCTTC
CDR3aa: CASSLGDRVFYEQFF

abundance: NA
v_gene: TRBV18
d_gene: TRBD1
j_gene: TRBJ1-1
CDR3nt: TGTGCCAGCTCTCCGCGACAGGGGCATCCCCTAGAAGCTTTCTTT
CDR3aa: CASSPRQGHPLEAFF

abundance: NA
v_gene: TRBV11-2
d_gene: TRBD1
j_gene: TRBJ1-6
CDR3nt: TGTGCCAGCAGCGTGACAGGGAATTCACCCCTCCACTTT
CDR3aa: CASSVTGNSPLHF

abundance: NA
v_gene: TRBV2
d_gene: TRBD1
j_gene: TRBJ1-1
CDR3nt: TGTGCCAGCAGGGACAGGGGTGTGAACACTGAAGCTTTCTTT
CDR3aa: CASRDRGVNTEAFF